This T cell receptor (beta chain) was recovered during a study of cytomegalovirus exposure and HLA in healthy donors. Across the whole study: When 350 to 400 donors were genotyped, around 77% of them were found to fall in the Caucasian-associated ancestry cluster. Regarding the study as a whole: Cytomegalovirus status was reportedly diagnosed by the classifier with high specificity and sensitivity. It was in a later analysis that TCR association rates were seen to vary by HLA locus, highest for DRB1 and lowest for HLA-C. Exclusion applied to some V segments, including TRBV6-2 and TRBV6-3, as they were indistinguishable.

The CDR3 length is 15 residues. Trimming took 7 bases from V and 0 from J, leaving 13 bases between them. Germline V gene data show CDR1 as MNHEY and CDR2 as SVGAGI. This PCR relied on a set of 60 Vbeta primers and 13 Jbeta primers. Sequenced by immunoSEQ multiplex PCR; TCRdb stores in-frame clones only, minus some. This table holds some 180,000 clones, 70% to 85% found once. There are a few counts of this clone. Its antigen remains unknown. Input material: PBMCs. V usage is TRBV6-5 and J usage is TRBJ1-5; D ambiguous. The receptor was isolated from a woman aged 55-70 years in good health and CMV-seropositive. This chain's CDR3 is CASIPAGLSNQPQHF. The DNA of the CDR3 is TGTGCCAGCATTCCCGCGGGCCTTAGCAATCAGCCCCAGCATTTT.